This TCR beta chain was sequenced in a study of T-cell reconstitution after alpha-beta-depleted transplantation in children. The CDR3 is made up of 15 amino acids. The germline gives CDR1 SGHTA, CDR2 FQGNSA. Trimming stripped 1 base from V and 7 bases from J, with 17 bases between. This clonotype was picked up a small number of times. Unique molecular identifiers were incorporated into the prepared TCRbeta library. TCRdb used MiXCR to reprocess the PCR reads, holding one entry per CDR3 protein. The repertoire holds a few hundred thousand distinct CDR3 sequences, approximately 11% seen once, with roughly 5.5% in the top ten.

The genes are TRBV7-2 and TRBJ2-7; D possibly corresponds to TRBD1 (6 bases). The specimen was PBMCs from the stem cell graft donor, collected from the stem cell graft. The sequence came from a human donor who donated a stem cell graft to a child with acute myeloid leukemia. The DNA of the CDR3 is TGTGCCAGCAGCTTAGGGGGGCAGGGAGTGGAAGAGCAGTACTTC. Translation: CASSLGGQGVEEQYF.